This T cell receptor (beta chain) was sequenced during a study of blood T cell repertoires in COVID-19. Measured with immunoSEQ multiplex PCR; TCRdb has only the in-frame clones, and not every one. The table records about 50,000 clones, roughly nine tenths of them present only once. Germline V lookup: CDR1 SGHRS, CDR2 YFSETQ. Trimming took 0 bases from V and 1 from J, leaving 4 bases between them. This CDR3 is built from 13 residues. As to this clone: Distinct nucleotide sequences in the sample also encode this CDR3.

The sequence was obtained from a man in his 60s with active or convalescent COVID-19. The rearrangement joins TRBV5-1 to TRBJ1-1, with D uncertain. Sequencing was carried out using peripheral blood. The CDR3 is CASSLAGNTEAFF. The CDR3 DNA reads TGCGCCAGCAGCTTGGCCGGGAACACTGAAGCTTTCTTT.